A single sample gave rise to the 17 T cell receptor beta chains below, sequenced in a study of blood T cell repertoires in COVID-19 (dated by TCRdb to the early 2020s). Library generation was performed with the immunoSEQ multiplex PCR assay. TCRdb carries this immuneACCESS record with in-frame sequences only. Its versions omit some clonotypes, under half of them owing to an unresolved V gene in the studies checked, with the rest unexplained. This sample lists fewer than 300,000 clones; 82% were detected once. Of the sample, less than 4% is held by the ten largest clones. Sequenced input: peripheral blood. Receptor source: a woman in her late teens or twenties with acute or convalescent COVID-19.

This chain links TRBV5-6 with TRBJ1-1, with 9 bases that match TRBD1. This CDR3 has 14 residues. The ends lost 5 bases at V and 3 bases at J; junction bases unmatched: 5. Germline V gene lookup returns CDR1 SGHDT and CDR2 YYEEEE. The CDR3 DNA reads TGTGCCAGCAGTTTCGACAGGGGGTACACTGAAGCTTTCTTT. This codes for CASSFDRGYTEAFF.

This clone was seen a single time. This sequence joins TRBV2 and TRBJ2-5, with TRBD1 matching 7 bases. This CDR3 contains 14 residues. The germline gives CDR1 SNHLY, CDR2 FYNNEI. With V trimmed by 6 bases and J by 5 bases, 9 bases remained unmatched. The CDR3 sequence: CASRLTGVGETQYF. The CDR3 DNA reads TGTGCCAGCAGGCTCACAGGGGTTGGCGAGACCCAGTACTTC.

CDR3 in amino acids: CASSPTLSREVSYEQYF. Written as DNA, the CDR3 is TGCGCCAGCAGCCCGACGCTGTCCCGGGAGGTCTCCTACGAGCAGTACTTC. The chain carries TRBV4-3 and TRBJ2-7; 7 nucleotides match TRBD2. This CDR3 is built from 17 residues. V lost 4 bases to trimming and J lost 0 bases; unmatched junction nucleotides: 12. Germline V gene sequence: CDR1 LGHNA, CDR2 YSLEER.

The genes are TRBV18 and TRBJ2-7; tentatively, D is TRBD1 (6 bases). Per germline, CDR1 KGHSH and CDR2 LQKENI. Trimming removed 10 bases from V and 0 bases from J, with 16 bases in between. The CDR3 has 14 amino acids. The CDR3 protein is CANQPGASSYEQYF. The DNA for the CDR3 is TGTGCCAACCAACCAGGGGCGAGCTCCTACGAGCAGTACTTC. The full variable domain, with the rest looked up from reference TRBV18 and TRBJ2-7, is NAGVMQNPRHLVRRRGQEARLRCSPMKGHSHVYWYRQLPEEGLKFMVYLQKENIIDESGMPKERFSAEFPKEGPSILRIQQVVRGDSAAYFCANQPGASSYEQYFGPGTRLTVT.

The rearrangement joins TRBV14 to TRBJ2-5; D gene ambiguous. The CDR3 is 15 residues long. Germline V gene data show CDR1 as SGHDN and CDR2 as FVKESK. The V gene lost 1 base and the J gene lost 5 bases, with 14 bases spanning the gap. Here the CDR3 reads CASSQGAPRRETQYF. Written as DNA, the CDR3 is TGTGCCAGCAGCCAAGGGGCACCGCGCCGGGAGACCCAGTACTTC.

The gene calls are TRBV21-1 and TRBJ2-7; TRBD1 was called by the table and not checked on the DNA. TRBV21-1 is a listed pseudogene. The CDR3 consists of 14 residues. Written as DNA, the CDR3 is TGTGCCAGCAGCAAATCCAGGGGGCTCTACGAGCAGTACTTC. It codes for CASSKSRGLYEQYF.

The chain is built from TRBV7-3 and TRBJ2-1, with D unresolved. Germline CDR1 and CDR2: SGHTA and FQGTGA. V was trimmed by 0 bases and J by 7 bases, leaving 7 bases between them. The CDR3 totals 13 residues. CDR3 coding DNA: TGTGCCAGCAGCTTAACGATCGGTAATGAGCAGTTCTTC. As protein: CASSLTIGNEQFF.

The V call is TRBV4-2, the J call TRBJ1-1; no firm D call. CDR3 length equals 12 residues. V lost 2 bases to trimming and J lost 11 bases, with 12 bases between them. Germline V gives CDR1 LGHNA, CDR2 YNFKEQ. The CDR3 here is CASSQTTYGAFF. CDR3 nucleotides: TGTGCCAGCAGCCAAACCACGTACGGGGCTTTCTTT.

The chain combines TRBV28 with TRBJ2-7; the D gene is possibly TRBD1 (6 bases). The V end lost 7 bases, the J end lost 3 bases, and 19 bases lay between the germline ends. Germline CDR1 is MDHEN and CDR2 is SYDVKM. CDR3 length: 15 amino acids. The CDR3 protein is CASTFPRQGNYEQYF. CDR3 sequence (DNA): TGTGCCAGCACCTTCCCCCGGCAGGGGAACTACGAGCAGTACTTC.

V and J are TRBV19 and TRBJ1-5, with a possible D match to TRBD1 (6 bases). V was clipped by 7 bases and J by 7 bases, with 17 bases between them. Germline-derived CDR1 and CDR2 are LNHDA and SQIVND (reference sequence). CDR3 size: 14 residues. The CDR3 spells CASTWQGLGQPQHF. The DNA for the CDR3 is TGTGCCAGTACGTGGCAGGGGTTAGGGCAGCCCCAGCATTTT.

The genes are TRBV6-5 and TRBJ2-1, with D possibly matching TRBD2 (6 bases). V lost 4 bases to trimming and J lost 6 bases, with 16 bases between them. This CDR3 comprises 15 residues. Germline CDR1 is MNHEY and CDR2 is SVGAGI. The CDR3 reads CASSLSSGHTNEQFF. CDR3 DNA: TGTGCCAGCAGTTTGAGTAGCGGCCATACCAATGAGCAGTTCTTC.

About this clone: A far larger clone is a single base away, which makes a read error likely. The chain links TRBV7-6 to TRBJ1-3, with D possibly TRBD1 on 6 matching bases. Germline CDR1 SGHVS, CDR2 FNYEAQ. V gave up 5 bases and J gave up 0 bases, with 11 bases separating them. This CDR3 is 15 amino acids long. Written as DNA, the CDR3 is TGTGCCAGCAGCCTCGGACAGAGCTCTGGAAACACCATATATTTT. Its protein is CASSLGQSSGNTIYF.

The V call is TRBV5-1, the J call TRBJ2-2; 8 positions match TRBD1. Trimming removed 4 bases from V and 1 base from J; junction bases left unmatched: 6. Germline V gene data show CDR1 as SGHRS and CDR2 as YFSETQ. The CDR3 loop spans 16 amino acids. CDR3 amino acids: CASSPPGTGNTGELFF. For the CDR3, the DNA is TGCGCCAGCAGCCCGCCCGGGACAGGGAACACCGGGGAGCTGTTTTTT. The full variable domain, with the rest looked up from reference TRBV5-1 and TRBJ2-2, is KAGVTQTPRYLIKTRGQQVTLSCSPISGHRSVSWYQQTPGQGLQFLFEYFSETQRNKGNFPGRFSGRQFSNSRSEMNVSTLELGDSALYLCASSPPGTGNTGELFFGEGSRLTVL.

This clone appeared a few times. The rearrangement links TRBV6-2 or TRBV6-3 to TRBJ2-1, with TRBD2 matching over 11 bases. Trimming took 2 bases from V and 6 from J; bases not matched to a gene: 15. This CDR3 has 19 residues. In germline, CDR1 is MNHEY, CDR2 SVGEGT. The CDR3 is CASSYRLAGSPPLINEQFF. CDR3 DNA: TGTGCCAGCAGTTACCGACTAGCGGGATCACCCCCGCTGATCAATGAGCAGTTCTTC.

The chain employs TRBV5-1 and TRBJ1-1; a possible D gene is TRBD1 (6 bases). This CDR3 is built from 17 residues. In germline, CDR1 is SGHRS, CDR2 YFSETQ. The V gene lost 0 bases and the J gene lost 1 base, with 16 bases spanning the gap. The CDR3 sequence is CASSLDPGEYSNTEAFF. DNA of the CDR3: TGCGCCAGCAGCTTGGATCCAGGGGAATATTCGAACACTGAAGCTTTCTTT.

CDR3 DNA sequence: TGCGCCAGCAGTGGAACAGGGAAATACACCGGGGAGCTGTTTTTT. It yields the protein CASSGTGKYTGELFF. The gene calls are TRBV10-2 and TRBJ2-2, with D tentatively TRBD1 (6 bases). The CDR3 totals 15 residues. Trimming removed 4 bases from V and 3 bases from J, with 12 bases in between. CDR1 and CDR2 from the germline V gene are WSHSY and SAAADI.

CDR3 loop: CASRPRGLASTGELFF. In DNA, the CDR3 is TGTGCCAGCAGACCCCGAGGACTAGCGAGCACCGGGGAGCTGTTTTTT. The chain has TRBV7-9 and TRBJ2-2; TRBD2 matches at 9 bases. The CDR3 consists of 16 residues. Germline lookup yields CDR1 SEHNR and CDR2 FQNEAQ (reference sequence). Unmatched junction bases numbered 9, after V lost 6 bases and J lost 4 bases.